This T cell receptor (beta chain) comes out of a study of T-cell memory formation after mild COVID-19 (dated by TCRdb to the early 2020s). Study-level background: TCR sequence clusters from the two donors were found to be largely donor specific. T-cell clones expanding and contracting after mild COVID-19 in a couple of donors were tracked by longitudinal TCRalpha and TCRbeta repertoire sequencing. The cohort comprised two young, previously healthy adult volunteers, one female and one male.

The germline V gene sets CDR1 to SGHRS and CDR2 to YFSETQ. The CDR3 covers 15 residues, taking in both the cysteine and the phenylalanine. Just CDR3 DNA is preserved here, 45 bases in frame from base 1. V sheds 3 bases and J sheds 3 bases, leaving 13 bases between their ends. Of note for this clonotype: This clone's antigen is unknown. Qualities for individual bases were not recorded, and no much larger clone is one base off.

The reads were generated on an Illumina NovaSeq 6000. TCRalpha and TCRbeta cDNA libraries were built by 5'RACE with constant-segment primers, adding sample barcodes and unique molecular identifiers. RNA was extracted from every sample with Trizol reagent. Library amplification was performed in two PCR steps, and a second sample barcode and Illumina TruSeq adapters were introduced in the second step. Libraries were sequenced on an Illumina NovaSeq with 2 x 150 bp paired-end reads. From the authors' description of their analysis: Reads were demultiplexed and collapsed into UMI-guided consensus sequences with migec v1.2.7. Using mixcr v2.1.11, the UMI consensuses were aligned to TRA and TRB V and J templates and assembled into clonotypes. Expanded or contracted clonotypes were those called significant by both edgeR and NoisET, with noise models trained on biological replicates. For edgeR calls, a false discovery rate-adjusted p below 0.01 and a log2 fold-change threshold of 1 were applied. As an exploratory analysis of dynamics, PCA with hierarchical clustering was applied to max-normalized trajectories of the 1000 most abundant clonotypes. The CD4 or CD8 phenotype of responding clones was assigned using the separately sequenced CD4+ and CD8+ repertoires. TCRdb reprocessing: public reads trimmed at Q25 with fastp, clones called with MiXCR, in-frame beta chains kept. Records with the same CDR3 protein are collapsed into one entry carrying the most frequent genes and DNA. For this entry, the V and J calls and clone size follow TCRdb and not the study's own pipeline. The sample yields a few hundred thousand distinct CDR3 sequences; about 27% were counted once. 10% to 12% of the sample goes to the ten largest clones.

General study outcomes and caveats: Contracting CD4+ clones were located mainly in the CM and EM memory subsets, whereas CD8+ clones were found to be enriched in EMRA. Only two mild cases were covered in the study, and larger cohorts including severe cases with pre-infection samples were considered necessary. Some responding clones were detected in pre-infection memory, which suggested that pre-existing cross-reactive memory T cells had joined the SARS-CoV-2 response. The second-wave clones that peaked on day 37 were not confirmed to be SARS-CoV-2 specific. Clones that contracted from day 15 to 85 showed balanced CD4/CD8 phenotypes, whereas a second wave of clones that expanded from day 15 to 37 leaned towards CD4+.

Ficoll-Paque density gradient centrifugation was used to isolate PBMCs. The clonotype comes from an adult woman who had mild COVID-19 (a few samples of this study predate the infection). The sample titles of this study are shuffled in the database, so cell type and time point are left out; the donor was told from shared clones. The specimen sequenced was PBMCs or a T cell subset sorted from them (not recorded which). The chain is assembled from TRBV5-1 and TRBJ2-1; the D region may be TRBD1 or TRBD2, each matching 5 bases equally. In nucleotide form, the sequence is TGCGCCAGCAGCTCAGGGAGTTTTGTCTACAATGAGCAGTTCTTC. The resulting protein is CASSSGSFVYNEQFF.